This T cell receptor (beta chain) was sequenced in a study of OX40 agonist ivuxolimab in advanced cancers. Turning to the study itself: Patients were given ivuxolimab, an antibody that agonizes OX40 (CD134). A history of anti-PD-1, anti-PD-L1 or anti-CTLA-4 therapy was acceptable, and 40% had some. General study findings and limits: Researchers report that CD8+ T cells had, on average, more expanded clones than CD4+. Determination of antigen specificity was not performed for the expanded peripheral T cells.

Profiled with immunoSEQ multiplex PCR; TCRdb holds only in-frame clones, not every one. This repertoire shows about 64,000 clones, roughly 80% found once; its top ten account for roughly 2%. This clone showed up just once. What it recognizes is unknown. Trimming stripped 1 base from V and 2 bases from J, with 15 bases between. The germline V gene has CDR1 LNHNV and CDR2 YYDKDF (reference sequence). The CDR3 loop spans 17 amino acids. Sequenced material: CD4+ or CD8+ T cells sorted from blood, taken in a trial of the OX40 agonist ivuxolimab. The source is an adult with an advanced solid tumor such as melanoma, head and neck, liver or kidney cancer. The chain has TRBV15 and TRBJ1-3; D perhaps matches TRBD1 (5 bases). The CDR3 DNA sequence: TGTGCCACCAGCAGAGGGGGACGCAACTCGGCTGGAAACACCATATATTTT. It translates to CATSRGGRNSAGNTIYF.